The source of this T cell receptor (beta chain) is a study of T cell responses to AZD1222 COVID-19 vaccine. Second doses that came at about 4 or about 12 weeks were put together. Details on this clone: Its antigen is unknown.

TCRdb's copy holds only in-frame clones and misses some; the assay was immunoSEQ multiplex PCR. Among roughly 110,000 clones listed, 80% to 95% were seen once. The germline gives CDR1 GTSNPN, CDR2 SVGIG (reference sequence). Trimming left V 4 bases short and J 8 bases short, with 14 bases between. There are 12 residues in the CDR3. Regarding the study as a whole: Nearly half of the spike-specific TCRs reportedly recognize variant regions that carry no mutations. At 160-218 and 743-854, vaccine-associated CD4 TCRs were dominant, and they spanned spike.

The V call is TRBV30, the J call TRBJ1-2; tentatively, D is TRBD1 (6 bases). This clonotype was sampled from an adult who received the AZD1222 COVID-19 vaccine. The input for sequencing was peripheral blood, taken 28 days after the second AZD1222 dose. The CDR3 bases are TGTGCCTGGACCGCGGGGGGGCGCGGCTACACCTTC. It is translated as CAWTAGGRGYTF.